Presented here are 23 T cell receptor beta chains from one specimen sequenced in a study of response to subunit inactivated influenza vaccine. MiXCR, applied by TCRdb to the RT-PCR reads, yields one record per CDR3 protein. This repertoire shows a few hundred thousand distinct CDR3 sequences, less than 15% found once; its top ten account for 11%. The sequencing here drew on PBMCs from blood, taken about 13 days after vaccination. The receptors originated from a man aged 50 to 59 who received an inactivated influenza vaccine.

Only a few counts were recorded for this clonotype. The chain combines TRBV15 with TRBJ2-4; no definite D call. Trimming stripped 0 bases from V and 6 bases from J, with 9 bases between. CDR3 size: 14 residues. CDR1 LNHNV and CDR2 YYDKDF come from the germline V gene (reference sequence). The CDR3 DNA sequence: TGTGCCACCAGCAGAGACGTGGTGGCAAACATTCAGTACTTC. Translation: CATSRDVVANIQYF.

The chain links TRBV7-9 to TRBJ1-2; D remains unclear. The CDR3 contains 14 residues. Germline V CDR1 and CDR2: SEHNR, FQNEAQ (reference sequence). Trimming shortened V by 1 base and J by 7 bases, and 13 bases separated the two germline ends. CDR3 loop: CASSLEGLGLGYTF. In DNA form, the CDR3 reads TGTGCCAGCAGCTTAGAAGGTCTCGGTCTTGGCTACACCTTC.

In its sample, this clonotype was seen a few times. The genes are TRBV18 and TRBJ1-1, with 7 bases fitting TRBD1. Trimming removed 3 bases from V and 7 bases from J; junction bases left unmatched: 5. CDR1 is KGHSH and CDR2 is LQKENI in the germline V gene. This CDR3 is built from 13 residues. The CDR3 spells CASSPSTGFEAFF. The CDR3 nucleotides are TGTGCCAGCTCACCCTCGACAGGGTTTGAAGCTTTCTTT.

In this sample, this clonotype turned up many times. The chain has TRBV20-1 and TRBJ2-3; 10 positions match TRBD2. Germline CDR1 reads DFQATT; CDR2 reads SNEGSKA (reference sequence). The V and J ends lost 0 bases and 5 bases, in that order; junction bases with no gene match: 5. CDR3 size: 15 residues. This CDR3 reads CSARDATSGKDTQYF. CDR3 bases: TGCAGTGCTAGAGATGCTACTAGCGGGAAAGATACGCAGTATTTT.

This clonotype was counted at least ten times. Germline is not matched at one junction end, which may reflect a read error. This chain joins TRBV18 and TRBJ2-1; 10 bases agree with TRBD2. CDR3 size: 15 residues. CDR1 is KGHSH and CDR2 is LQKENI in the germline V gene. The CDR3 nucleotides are TGCGCCAGCAGTCCTAGCGGGGGTTCCTACAATGAGCAGTTCTTC. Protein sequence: CASSPSGGSYNEQFF.

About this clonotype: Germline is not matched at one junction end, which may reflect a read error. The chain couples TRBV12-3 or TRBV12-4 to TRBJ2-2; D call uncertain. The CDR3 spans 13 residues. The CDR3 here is CASSLDPTGELFF. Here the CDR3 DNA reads TGTGCCAGCAGCTTAGACCCCACCGGGGAGCTGTTTTTT.

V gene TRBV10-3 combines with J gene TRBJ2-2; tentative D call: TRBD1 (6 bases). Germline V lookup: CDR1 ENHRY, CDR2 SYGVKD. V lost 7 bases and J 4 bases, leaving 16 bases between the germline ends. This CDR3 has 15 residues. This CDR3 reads CAIKTGIDVTGELFF. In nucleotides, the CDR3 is TGTGCCATCAAGACAGGAATAGACGTCACCGGGGAGCTGTTTTTT.

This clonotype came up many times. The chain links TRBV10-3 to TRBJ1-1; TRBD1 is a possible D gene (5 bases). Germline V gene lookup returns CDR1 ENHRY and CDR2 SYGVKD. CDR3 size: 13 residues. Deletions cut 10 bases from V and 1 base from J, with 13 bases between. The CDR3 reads CATGAGPNTEAFF. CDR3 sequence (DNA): TGTGCCACCGGGGCCGGCCCGAACACTGAAGCTTTCTTT.

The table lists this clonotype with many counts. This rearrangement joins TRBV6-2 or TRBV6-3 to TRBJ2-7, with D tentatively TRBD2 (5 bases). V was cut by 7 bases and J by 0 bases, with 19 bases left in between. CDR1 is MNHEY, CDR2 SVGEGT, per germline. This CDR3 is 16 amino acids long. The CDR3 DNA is TGTGCCAGCAACATCGGAGGTTTTTGGAGCTCCTACGAGCAGTACTTC. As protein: CASNIGGFWSSYEQYF.

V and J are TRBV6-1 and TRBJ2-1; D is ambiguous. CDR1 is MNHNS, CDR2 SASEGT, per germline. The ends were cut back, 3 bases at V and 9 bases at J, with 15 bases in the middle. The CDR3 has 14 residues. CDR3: CASSEVRQSTEQFF. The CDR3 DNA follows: TGTGCCAGCAGTGAGGTAAGGCAGAGTACTGAGCAGTTCTTC.

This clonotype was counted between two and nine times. This CDR3 is CASSPPLRAGDTQYF. The CDR3 DNA sequence: TGTGCCAGCTCACCACCGCTTAGGGCCGGAGATACGCAGTATTTT. The V call is TRBV18, the J call TRBJ2-3; D is uncertain. CDR3 length: 15 amino acids. Between the trimmed V and J ends, which lost 0 bases and 5 bases, there was a span of 12 bases. Germline loops: CDR1 KGHSH, CDR2 LQKENI.

The CDR3 bases are TGTGCCAGCAGTCCCCGACTAGCGGAGCTCTACGAGCAGTACTTC. Protein: CASSPRLAELYEQYF. The genes are TRBV27 and TRBJ2-7; 9 bases map to TRBD2. CDR1 and CDR2 (germline): MNHEY, SMNVEV (reference sequence). The junction had 8 bases not matched to a gene; V was cut back by 5 bases and J by 3 bases. This CDR3 has 15 residues.

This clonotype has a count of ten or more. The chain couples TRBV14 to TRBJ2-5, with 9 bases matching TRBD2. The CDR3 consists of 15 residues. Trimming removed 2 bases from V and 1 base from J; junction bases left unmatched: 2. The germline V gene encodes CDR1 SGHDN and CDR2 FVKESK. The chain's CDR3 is CASSQSTSGQETQYF. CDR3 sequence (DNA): TGTGCCAGCAGCCAATCGACTAGCGGCCAAGAGACCCAGTACTTC.

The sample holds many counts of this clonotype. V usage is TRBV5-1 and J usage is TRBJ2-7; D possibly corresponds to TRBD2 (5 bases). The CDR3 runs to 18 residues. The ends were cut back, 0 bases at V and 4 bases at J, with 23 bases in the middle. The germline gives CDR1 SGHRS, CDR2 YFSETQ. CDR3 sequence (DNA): TGCGCCAGCAGCTTGGAGGAAGCGGCTGCGTCTCCTGGGTACGAGCAGTACTTC. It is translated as CASSLEEAAASPGYEQYF. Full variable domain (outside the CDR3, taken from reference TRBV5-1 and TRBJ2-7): KAGVTQTPRYLIKTRGQQVTLSCSPISGHRSVSWYQQTPGQGLQFLFEYFSETQRNKGNFPGRFSGRQFSNSRSEMNVSTLELGDSALYLCASSLEEAAASPGYEQYFGPGTRLTVT.

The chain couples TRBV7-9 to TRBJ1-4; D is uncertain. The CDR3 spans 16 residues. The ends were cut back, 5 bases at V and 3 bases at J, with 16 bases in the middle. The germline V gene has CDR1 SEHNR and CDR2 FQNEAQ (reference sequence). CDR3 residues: CASSPTGGIANEKLFF. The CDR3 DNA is TGTGCCAGCAGCCCAACGGGTGGGATAGCTAATGAAAAACTGTTTTTT.

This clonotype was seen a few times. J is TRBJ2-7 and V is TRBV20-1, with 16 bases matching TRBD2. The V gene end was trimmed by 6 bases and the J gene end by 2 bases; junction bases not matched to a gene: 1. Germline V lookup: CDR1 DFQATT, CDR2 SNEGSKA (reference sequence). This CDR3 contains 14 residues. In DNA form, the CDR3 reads TGCAGTGCAGGGACTAGCGGGGGGGCCTACGAGCAGTACTTC. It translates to CSAGTSGGAYEQYF.

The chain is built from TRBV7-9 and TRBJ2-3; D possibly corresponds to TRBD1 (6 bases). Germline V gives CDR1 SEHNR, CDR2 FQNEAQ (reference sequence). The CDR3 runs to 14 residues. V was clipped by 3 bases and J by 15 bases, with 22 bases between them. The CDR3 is CASSFVAVPGAPYF. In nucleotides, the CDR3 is TGTGCCAGCAGCTTTGTCGCCGTCCCAGGGGCCCCCTATTTT.

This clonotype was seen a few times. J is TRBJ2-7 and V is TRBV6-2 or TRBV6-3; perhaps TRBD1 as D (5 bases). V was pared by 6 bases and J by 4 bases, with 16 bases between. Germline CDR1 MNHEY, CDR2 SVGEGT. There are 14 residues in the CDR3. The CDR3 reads CASSSMTESYEQYF. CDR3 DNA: TGTGCCAGCAGCTCGATGACAGAGTCTTACGAGCAGTACTTC.

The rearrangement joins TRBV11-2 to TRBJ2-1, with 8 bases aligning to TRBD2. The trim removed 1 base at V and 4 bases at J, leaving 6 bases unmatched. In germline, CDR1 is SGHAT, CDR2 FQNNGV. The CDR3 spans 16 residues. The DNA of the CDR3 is TGTGCCAGCAGCTTAGGGGCGCGGGGGGATTACAATGAGCAGTTCTTC. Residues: CASSLGARGDYNEQFF.

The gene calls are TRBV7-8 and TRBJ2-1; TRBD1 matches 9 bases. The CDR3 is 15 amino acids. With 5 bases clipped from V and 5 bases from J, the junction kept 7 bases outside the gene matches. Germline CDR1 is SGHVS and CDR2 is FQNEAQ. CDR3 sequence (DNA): TGTGCCAGCAGCCCGGGGACAGGGAGGAACAATGAGCAGTTCTTC. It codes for CASSPGTGRNNEQFF.

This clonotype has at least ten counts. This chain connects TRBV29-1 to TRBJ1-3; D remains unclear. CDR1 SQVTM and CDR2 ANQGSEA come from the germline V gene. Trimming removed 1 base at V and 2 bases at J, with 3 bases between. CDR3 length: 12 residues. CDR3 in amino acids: CSVEGAGNTIYF. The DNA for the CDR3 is TGCAGCGTTGAAGGCGCTGGAAACACCATATATTTT.

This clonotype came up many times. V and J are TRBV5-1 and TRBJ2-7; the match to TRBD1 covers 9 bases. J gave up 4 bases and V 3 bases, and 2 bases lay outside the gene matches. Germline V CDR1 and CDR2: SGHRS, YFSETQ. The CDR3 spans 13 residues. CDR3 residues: CASSSGQGYEQYF. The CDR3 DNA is TGCGCCAGCAGCTCGGGACAGGGATACGAGCAGTACTTC. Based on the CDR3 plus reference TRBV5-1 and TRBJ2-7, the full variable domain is KAGVTQTPRYLIKTRGQQVTLSCSPISGHRSVSWYQQTPGQGLQFLFEYFSETQRNKGNFPGRFSGRQFSNSRSEMNVSTLELGDSALYLCASSSGQGYEQYFGPGTRLTVT.

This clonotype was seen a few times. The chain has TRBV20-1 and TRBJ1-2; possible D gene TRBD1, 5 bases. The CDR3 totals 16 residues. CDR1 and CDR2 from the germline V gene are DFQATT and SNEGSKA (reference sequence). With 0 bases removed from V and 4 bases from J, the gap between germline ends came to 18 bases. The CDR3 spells CSARDGEGIQLYGYTF. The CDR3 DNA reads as TGCAGTGCTAGAGATGGAGAGGGGATTCAGCTCTATGGCTACACCTTC.